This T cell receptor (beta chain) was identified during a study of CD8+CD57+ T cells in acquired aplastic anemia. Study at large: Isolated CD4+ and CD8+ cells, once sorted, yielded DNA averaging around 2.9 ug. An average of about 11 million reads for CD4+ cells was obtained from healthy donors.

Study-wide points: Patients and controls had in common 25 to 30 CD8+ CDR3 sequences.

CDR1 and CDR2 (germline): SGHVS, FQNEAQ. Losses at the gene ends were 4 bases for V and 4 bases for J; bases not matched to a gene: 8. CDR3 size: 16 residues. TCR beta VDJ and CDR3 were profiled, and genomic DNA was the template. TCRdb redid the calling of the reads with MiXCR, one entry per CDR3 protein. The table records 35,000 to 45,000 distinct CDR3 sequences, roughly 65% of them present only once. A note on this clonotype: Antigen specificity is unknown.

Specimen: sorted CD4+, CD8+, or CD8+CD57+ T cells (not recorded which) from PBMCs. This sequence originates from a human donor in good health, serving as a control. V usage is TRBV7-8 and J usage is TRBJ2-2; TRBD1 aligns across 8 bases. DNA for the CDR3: TGTGCCAGCAGCTGGACAGGGCATCAGGGCACCGGGGAGCTGTTTTTT. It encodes CASSWTGHQGTGELFF. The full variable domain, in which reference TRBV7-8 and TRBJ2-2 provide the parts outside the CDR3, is GAGVSQSPRYKVAKRGQDVALRCDPISGHVSLFWYQQALGQGPEFLTYFQNEAQLDKSGLPSDRFFAERPEGSVSTLKIQRTQQEDSAVYLCASSWTGHQGTGELFFGEGSRLTVL.